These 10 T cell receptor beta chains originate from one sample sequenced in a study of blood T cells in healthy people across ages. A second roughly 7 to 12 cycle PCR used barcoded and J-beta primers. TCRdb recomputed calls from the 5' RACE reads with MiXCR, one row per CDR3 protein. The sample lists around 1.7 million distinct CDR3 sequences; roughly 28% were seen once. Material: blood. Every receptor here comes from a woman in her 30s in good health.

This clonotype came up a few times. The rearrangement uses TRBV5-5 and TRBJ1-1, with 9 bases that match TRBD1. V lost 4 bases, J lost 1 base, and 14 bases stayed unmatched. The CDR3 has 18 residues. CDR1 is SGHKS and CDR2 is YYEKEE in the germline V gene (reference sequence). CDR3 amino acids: CASSQTPTGGKRNTEAFF. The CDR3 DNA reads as TGTGCCAGCAGCCAGACCCCGACAGGGGGAAAGAGGAACACTGAAGCTTTCTTT.

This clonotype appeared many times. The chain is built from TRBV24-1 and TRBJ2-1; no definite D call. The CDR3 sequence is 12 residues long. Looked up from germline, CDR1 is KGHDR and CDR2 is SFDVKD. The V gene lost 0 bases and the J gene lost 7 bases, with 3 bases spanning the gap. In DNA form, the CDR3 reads TGTGCCACCAGTGATTTGTGGAATGAGCAGTTCTTC. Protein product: CATSDLWNEQFF.

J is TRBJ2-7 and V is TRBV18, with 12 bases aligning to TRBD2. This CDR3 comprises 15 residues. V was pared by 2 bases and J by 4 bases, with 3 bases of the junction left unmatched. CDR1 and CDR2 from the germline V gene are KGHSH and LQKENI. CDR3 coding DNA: TGTGCCAGCTCACCAAGCACTAGCGGGAGGTACGAGCAGTACTTC. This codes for CASSPSTSGRYEQYF.

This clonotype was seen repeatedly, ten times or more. CDR3: CASSFSGTASNQPQHF. The CDR3, as DNA: TGTGCCAGCAGTTTCTCCGGGACGGCGAGCAATCAGCCCCAGCATTTT. The V and J genes are TRBV6-2 or TRBV6-3 and TRBJ1-5; D might be TRBD1 (5 bases). Germline V CDR1 and CDR2: MNHEY, SVGEGT. The CDR3 extends over 16 amino acids. V was shortened by 4 bases and J by 1 base, with 14 bases between the two germline ends.

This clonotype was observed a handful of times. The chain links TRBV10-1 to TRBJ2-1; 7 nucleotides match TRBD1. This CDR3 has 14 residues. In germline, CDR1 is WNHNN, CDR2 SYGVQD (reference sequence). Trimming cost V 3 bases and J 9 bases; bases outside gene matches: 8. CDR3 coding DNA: TGCGCCAGCAGTGAATATACAGGGGTTACTGAGCAGTTCTTC. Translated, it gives CASSEYTGVTEQFF.

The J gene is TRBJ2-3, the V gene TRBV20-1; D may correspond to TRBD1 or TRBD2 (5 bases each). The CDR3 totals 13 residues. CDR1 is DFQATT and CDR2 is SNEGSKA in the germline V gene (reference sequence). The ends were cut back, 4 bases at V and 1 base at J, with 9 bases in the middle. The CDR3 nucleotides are TGCAGTGCTAAAGGGACCCGCACAGATACGCAGTATTTT. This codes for CSAKGTRTDTQYF.

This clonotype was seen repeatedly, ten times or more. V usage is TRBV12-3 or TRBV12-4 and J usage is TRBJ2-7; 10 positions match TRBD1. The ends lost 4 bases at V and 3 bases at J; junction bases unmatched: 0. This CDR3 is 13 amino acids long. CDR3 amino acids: CASSWDRGYEQYF. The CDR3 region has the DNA TGTGCCAGCAGTTGGGACAGGGGCTACGAGCAGTACTTC.

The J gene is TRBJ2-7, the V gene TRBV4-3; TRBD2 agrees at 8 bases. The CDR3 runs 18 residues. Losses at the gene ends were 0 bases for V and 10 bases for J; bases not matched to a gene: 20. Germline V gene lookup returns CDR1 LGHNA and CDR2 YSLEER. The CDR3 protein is CASSQDSFPGGPREAQYF. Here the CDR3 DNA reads TGCGCCAGCAGCCAAGATTCATTTCCGGGAGGGCCCCGAGAGGCCCAGTACTTC.

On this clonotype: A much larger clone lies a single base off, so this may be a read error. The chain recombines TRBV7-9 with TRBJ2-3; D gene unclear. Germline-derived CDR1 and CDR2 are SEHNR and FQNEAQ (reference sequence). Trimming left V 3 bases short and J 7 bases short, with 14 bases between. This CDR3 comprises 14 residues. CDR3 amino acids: CASSLRGVTYTQYF. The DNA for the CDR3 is TGTGCCAGCAGCTTGAGAGGAGTTACATATACGCAGTATTTT. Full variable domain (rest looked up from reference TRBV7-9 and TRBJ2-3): DTGVSQNPRHKITKRGQNVTFRCDPISEHNRLYWYRQTLGQGPEFLTYFQNEAQLEKSRLLSDRFSAERPKGSFSTLEIQRTEQGDSAMYLCASSLRGVTYTQYFGPGTRLTVL.

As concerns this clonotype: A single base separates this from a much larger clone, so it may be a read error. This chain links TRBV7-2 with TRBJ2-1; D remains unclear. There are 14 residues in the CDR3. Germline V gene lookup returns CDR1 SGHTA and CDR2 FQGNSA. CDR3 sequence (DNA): TGTGCCGGCAGTTTAGAGGCGTCGGGCTATGAGCAGTTCTTC. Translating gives CAGSLEASGYEQFF.